Each of the 9 T cell receptor beta chains below was sequenced from the same sample in a study of regulatory and conventional T cells in RAG deficiency. TCRdb keeps only in-frame clones here, not all; method: immunoSEQ multiplex PCR. The data hold 6,000 to 8,000 clones, with approximately 82% observed a single time. This same sample was also taken into another study, of regulatory T cells. From that report: Amplification used 52 TRBV primers and 13 TRBJ primers.

The sequencing input was CD8+ T cells sorted from blood. The receptors stem from a human donor in good health.

CDR3 sequence (DNA): TGTGCCAGCAGTTACTCAGGTGGGGCCAACGTCCTGACTTTC. This sequence encodes CASSYSGGANVLTF. This sequence joins TRBV6-5 and TRBJ2-6; D not certain. CDR1 and CDR2 from the germline V gene are MNHEY and SVGAGI. V was cut by 0 bases and J by 3 bases, with 3 bases left in between. The CDR3 is made up of 14 amino acids.

This chain uses TRBV6-1 with TRBJ1-2, with D unresolved. This CDR3 has 14 amino acids. CDR1 is MNHNS, CDR2 SASEGT, per germline. Between the trimmed V and J ends, which lost 5 bases and 2 bases, there was a span of 12 bases. CDR3 sequence: CASSLRSQNYGYTF. CDR3 nucleotides: TGTGCCAGCAGTCTTCGGTCCCAAAACTATGGCTACACCTTC.

This rearrangement joins TRBV7-9 to TRBJ2-2; no clear D. Germline lookup yields CDR1 SEHNR and CDR2 FQNEAQ (reference sequence). The V and J ends lost 5 bases and 1 base respectively, with 8 bases between them. The CDR3 has 14 residues. CDR3 amino acids: CASSPSGNTGELFF. For the CDR3, the DNA is TGTGCCAGCAGCCCCTCGGGGAACACCGGGGAGCTGTTTTTT.

CDR3 coding DNA: TGTGCCAGCAGTTATAGGACAGGCAGATTCAACGAGCAGTACTTC. It yields the protein CASSYRTGRFNEQYF. The chain uses TRBV6-5 and TRBJ2-7; 7 bases agree with TRBD1. With 3 bases clipped from V and 5 bases from J, the junction kept 10 bases outside the gene matches. Germline assignment: CDR1 MNHEY and CDR2 SVGAGI. This CDR3 region has 15 residues.

The V call is TRBV7-3, the J call TRBJ2-2, with no clear D. This CDR3 spans 14 amino acids. The germline V gene encodes CDR1 SGHTA and CDR2 FQGTGA. V was pared by 0 bases and J by 5 bases, with 7 bases between. The CDR3 loop is CASSLTMGTGELFF. DNA for the CDR3: TGTGCCAGCAGCTTAACGATGGGGACCGGGGAGCTGTTTTTT.

The chain has TRBV7-3 and TRBJ2-2; D unresolved. CDR3 length: 16 residues. Germline CDR1 SGHTA, CDR2 FQGTGA. The ends were cut back, 4 bases at V and 4 bases at J, with 16 bases in the middle. The CDR3 sequence: CASSWQATDGTGELFF. The CDR3 nucleotides read TGTGCCAGCAGCTGGCAAGCAACAGACGGCACCGGGGAGCTGTTTTTT.

V and J are TRBV7-6 and TRBJ1-5; D unclear. The CDR3 is 16 residues long. The V end lost 2 bases, the J end lost 0 bases, and 11 bases lay between the germline ends. Germline CDR1 SGHVS, CDR2 FNYEAQ. This CDR3 reads CASSLSGPHSNQPQHF. CDR3 nucleotide sequence: TGTGCCAGCAGCTTATCCGGACCCCATAGCAATCAGCCCCAGCATTTT.

This rearrangement joins TRBV6-1 to TRBJ1-1; D is possibly TRBD1 (5 bases). CDR3 length: 13 residues. V lost 5 bases, J lost 1 base, and 8 bases lay in between. CDR1 MNHNS and CDR2 SASEGT come from the germline V gene. The CDR3, as DNA: TGTGCCAGCAGTCTTGGGGGGAACACTGAAGCTTTCTTT. This gives the protein CASSLGGNTEAFF.

The rearrangement joins TRBV6-6 to TRBJ1-1, with a tentative D call TRBD1 (6 bases). The CDR3 totals 13 residues. The germline V and J ends were trimmed by 2 bases and 4 bases, with 8 bases remaining between them. Germline CDR1 MNHNY, CDR2 SVGAGI (reference sequence). This CDR3 reads CASSYGGGTEAFF. The CDR3 DNA reads as TGTGCCAGCAGTTACGGAGGGGGCACTGAAGCTTTCTTT.